These 16 T cell receptor beta chains were sequenced from one sample in a study of cytomegalovirus exposure and HLA in healthy donors. The PCR made use of 60 Vbeta and 13 Jbeta primers. TCRdb keeps only in-frame clones here, not all; method: immunoSEQ multiplex PCR. The data show tens of thousands of clones, approximately 78% seen once. The sequenced material came from PBMCs. These receptors originate from a female donor in good health and CMV-seronegative.

The chain recombines TRBV15 with TRBJ1-2; D perhaps matches TRBD1 (6 bases). V lost 3 bases, J lost 4 bases, and 15 bases lay in between. The CDR3 totals 15 residues. CDR1 is LNHNV and CDR2 is YYDKDF in the germline V gene (reference sequence). CDR3 in DNA: TGTGCCACCAGCAGGGAGAAAACAGGGTCCTATGGCTACACCTTC. Its protein product is CATSREKTGSYGYTF.

The chain recombines TRBV7-2 with TRBJ1-2; 10 bases align to TRBD1. The CDR3 covers 15 residues. Unmatched junction bases numbered 7, after V lost 5 bases and J lost 4 bases. Per germline, CDR1 SGHTA and CDR2 FQGNSA. CDR3 nucleotide sequence: TGTGCCAGCAGCACGGGACAGGGGAGTAGCTATGGCTACACCTTC. Protein sequence: CASSTGQGSSYGYTF.

The V gene is TRBV6-4, the J gene TRBJ2-4, with D maybe TRBD1 (6 bases). Trimming removed 7 bases from V and 0 bases from J, with 22 bases in between. The CDR3 runs 18 residues. Germline CDR1 is MRHNA and CDR2 is SNTAGT. CDR3 coding DNA: TGTGCCAGCATGAACAGGGTGGGCCAGACCCTAGCCAAAAACATTCAGTACTTC. Its protein product is CASMNRVGQTLAKNIQYF.

This clone was observed a handful of times. The gene calls are TRBV2 and TRBJ1-2; 10 positions match TRBD1. The V and J ends lost 6 bases and 6 bases, in that order; junction bases with no gene match: 7. Germline V gene sequence: CDR1 SNHLY, CDR2 FYNNEI. The CDR3 length is 14 residues. As DNA, the CDR3 is TGTGCCAGCAGCGAGGACAGGGGGTCGGATGGCTACACCTTC. Protein sequence: CASSEDRGSDGYTF.

The rearrangement joins TRBV7-8 to TRBJ2-1, with D possibly TRBD1 on 5 matching bases. The germline gives CDR1 SGHVS, CDR2 FQNEAQ. The CDR3 consists of 15 residues. V was cut by 1 base and J by 6 bases, with 13 bases left in between. The CDR3 loop reads CASSLEGYRTNEQFF. CDR3 in DNA: TGTGCCAGCAGCTTAGAGGGGTACCGTACCAATGAGCAGTTCTTC.

The CDR3 here is CASSLGLAGGPDTQYF. CDR3 DNA: TGTGCCAGCAGCTTAGGGCTAGCGGGGGGGCCAGATACGCAGTATTTT. The chain couples TRBV7-8 to TRBJ2-3, with TRBD2 identical over 12 bases. The CDR3 contains 16 residues. After removal of 1 base from V and 4 bases from J, the junction contained 3 bases not matched to a gene. Per germline, CDR1 SGHVS and CDR2 FQNEAQ. The whole variable domain, filled in from reference TRBV7-8 and TRBJ2-3, reads GAGVSQSPRYKVAKRGQDVALRCDPISGHVSLFWYQQALGQGPEFLTYFQNEAQLDKSGLPSDRFFAERPEGSVSTLKIQRTQQEDSAVYLCASSLGLAGGPDTQYFGPGTRLTVL.

This clone has more than one count but fewer than ten. J is TRBJ1-1 and V is TRBV30; weak D call: TRBD1 (5 bases). V was trimmed by 0 bases and J by 8 bases, leaving 13 bases between them. Germline CDR1 GTSNPN, CDR2 SVGIG (reference sequence). This CDR3 has 13 amino acids. CDR3 sequence (DNA): TGTGCCTGGAGTGTGGGGCTTAGTGGGGAAGCTTTCTTT. This gives the protein CAWSVGLSGEAFF.

The J gene is TRBJ2-7, the V gene TRBV5-4, with TRBD1 matching over 7 bases. Per germline, CDR1 SGHNT and CDR2 YYREEE (reference sequence). V lost 7 bases to trimming and J lost 3 bases; unmatched junction nucleotides: 10. The CDR3 is 14 residues long. The CDR3 loop is CASARQGAGYEQYF. The CDR3 DNA reads as TGTGCCAGCGCCAGACAGGGCGCCGGCTACGAGCAGTACTTC.

This clone was observed once. CDR3 amino acids: CASSWDRGGEAFF. The DNA for the CDR3 is TGTGCCAGCTCCTGGGACAGGGGAGGTGAAGCTTTCTTT. The rearrangement links TRBV18 to TRBJ1-1, with 10 bases that match TRBD1. With 6 bases clipped from V and 7 bases from J, the junction kept 5 bases outside the gene matches. Germline loops: CDR1 KGHSH, CDR2 LQKENI. The CDR3 has 13 amino acids. Supplemented by reference TRBV18 and TRBJ1-1, the full variable domain reads NAGVMQNPRHLVRRRGQEARLRCSPMKGHSHVYWYRQLPEEGLKFMVYLQKENIIDESGMPKERFSAEFPKEGPSILRIQQVVRGDSAAYFCASSWDRGGEAFFGQGTRLTVV.

CDR3: CASSQTTGRSNTEAFF. CDR3 DNA sequence: TGCGCCAGCAGCCAAACGACAGGGAGGTCGAACACTGAAGCTTTCTTT. The chain joins TRBV4-3 to TRBJ1-1, with 7 bases that match TRBD1. Losses at the gene ends were 2 bases for V and 1 base for J; bases not matched to a gene: 7. Germline V gene sequence: CDR1 LGHNA, CDR2 YSLEER. There are 16 residues in the CDR3.

The chain combines TRBV2 with TRBJ1-1; 11 nucleotides align to TRBD1. Trimming cost V 3 bases and J 5 bases; bases outside gene matches: 11. This CDR3 is built from 17 residues. The germline V gene has CDR1 SNHLY and CDR2 FYNNEI. The CDR3 DNA reads as TGTGCCAGCAGTGAGTCCGCTTCGGACAGGGGGCGAACTGAAGCTTTCTTT. The encoded protein is CASSESASDRGRTEAFF.

The J gene is TRBJ1-5, the V gene TRBV19; D unresolved. The germline V gene encodes CDR1 LNHDA and CDR2 SQIVND (reference sequence). The CDR3 runs to 17 residues. The V and J ends lost 5 bases and 6 bases respectively, with 23 bases between them. The CDR3 nucleotides are TGTGCCAGTAGTGCAGCGGACTTATTGAAACGGGGTCAGCCCCAGCATTTT. This gives the protein CASSAADLLKRGQPQHF.

The chain has TRBV4-2 and TRBJ2-3, with D perhaps TRBD1 (6 bases). Trimming pared 1 base from V and 5 bases from J, leaving 16 bases between. This CDR3 contains 16 residues. Germline CDR1 LGHNA, CDR2 YNFKEQ. The CDR3 DNA follows: TGTGCCAGCAGCCAAGCTGTCGCAGGGGTGGTAGATACGCAGTATTTT. Protein product: CASSQAVAGVVDTQYF.

The rearrangement uses TRBV9 and TRBJ2-1, with D possibly being TRBD2 (7 bases). V was trimmed by 4 bases and J by 7 bases, leaving 18 bases between them. CDR1 and CDR2 (germline): SGDLS, YYNGEE. The CDR3 length is 15 residues. Here the CDR3 reads CASSPLPGGRNEQFF. The CDR3 nucleotides read TGTGCCAGCAGCCCTCTGCCGGGGGGCAGGAATGAGCAGTTCTTC.

The chain is built from TRBV27 and TRBJ1-2; 7 positions agree with TRBD1. V dropped 6 bases and J dropped 0; count of bases not matched to a gene: 7. There are 15 residues in the CDR3. CDR1 and CDR2 (germline): MNHEY, SMNVEV (reference sequence). CDR3 coding DNA: TGTGCCAGCAGACCACAGGGGAACCCTAACTATGGCTACACCTTC. This encodes CASRPQGNPNYGYTF.

The V gene is TRBV5-6, the J gene TRBJ1-1, with a possible D match to TRBD1 (5 bases). Deletions cut 0 bases from V and 6 bases from J, with 21 bases between. CDR1 is SGHDT and CDR2 is YYEEEE in the germline V gene. The CDR3 spans 17 residues. DNA for the CDR3: TGTGCCAGCAGCTTGGTCAGGCGGGGGGGGGTGGCCCCTGAAGCTTTCTTT. Protein: CASSLVRRGGVAPEAFF. Looking up the rest from reference TRBV5-6 and TRBJ1-1 gives the full variable domain: DAGVTQSPTHLIKTRGQQVTLRCSPKSGHDTVSWYQQALGQGPQFIFQYYEEEERQRGNFPDRFSGHQFPNYSSELNVNALLLGDSALYLCASSLVRRGGVAPEAFFGQGTRLTVV.